This T cell receptor (beta chain) came from a study of cytotoxic CD8 clonotypes in ibrutinib-treated CLL. Study context: After treatment lasting a median about twelve months, range 6 to 36, response samples were collected.

Study observations and caveats: Upon ibrutinib response clonality rose, and upon progression it fell back toward baseline. Treatment left the uncommon public clonotypes either contracted or stable in frequency.

A note on this clone: Its antigen remains unknown.

Investigators sought sequencing depths of between 1 in 200,000 and 1 in 1 million T cells. The protocol was immunoSEQ multiplex PCR, while the TCRdb copy is restricted to in-frame clones and leaves out a portion. The sample has about 70,000 clones, over 75% seen once; the top ten hold under 4%. This TCR was sampled from a human donor with chronic lymphocytic leukemia. Source: PBMCs, taken after 12 months of ibrutinib treatment.

Here the CDR3 DNA reads TGTGCCAGCAGTTACTCGGGAACCTACGAGCAGTACTTC. Translating it yields CASSYSGTYEQYF. The chain is built from TRBV6-6 and TRBJ2-7; D call uncertain. This CDR3 region has 13 residues. Looked up from germline, CDR1 is MNHNY and CDR2 is SVGAGI (reference sequence). V was trimmed by 0 bases and J by 2 bases, leaving 5 bases between them.